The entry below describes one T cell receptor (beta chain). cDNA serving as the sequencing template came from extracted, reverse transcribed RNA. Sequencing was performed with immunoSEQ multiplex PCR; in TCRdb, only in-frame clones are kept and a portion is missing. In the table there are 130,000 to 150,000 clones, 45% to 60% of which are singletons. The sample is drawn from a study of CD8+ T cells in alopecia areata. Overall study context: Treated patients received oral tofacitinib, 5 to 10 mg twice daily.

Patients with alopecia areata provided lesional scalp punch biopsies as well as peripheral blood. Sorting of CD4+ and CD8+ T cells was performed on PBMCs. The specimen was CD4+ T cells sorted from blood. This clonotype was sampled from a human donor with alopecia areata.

The DNA of the CDR3 is TGTGCCAGCAGCTTATCGGAGGGCCAAGATACGCAGTATTTT. This codes for CASSLSEGQDTQYF. The chain is built from TRBV11-2 and TRBJ2-3; D perhaps matches TRBD2 (6 bases). The CDR3 spans 14 residues. V lost 2 bases, J lost 5 bases, and 11 bases lay in between. The germline gives CDR1 SGHAT, CDR2 FQNNGV.